These T cell receptor beta chains were read from a single sample in a study of blood T cell repertoires in COVID-19. TCRdb's copy holds only in-frame clones and misses some; the assay was immunoSEQ multiplex PCR. The repertoire holds around 110,000 clones, with 70% to 85% as singletons. The source material was peripheral blood. These receptors came from a man between 70 and 80 years old with active or convalescent COVID-19. Each CDR3 is given with its conserved first and last residue. Fields, in order: clone size, V gene, J gene, D gene, CDR3 DNA, CDR3 protein. A D gene is named only where the DNA matches it firmly. For some rows the clone size is stated as once, few or many, or as a class when expanded; others skip it.

>.|TRBV29-1|TRBJ2-2|.
TGCAGCGTCGCTCCCAGAACAGGGCCCGGGGAGCTGTTTTTT
CSVAPRTGPGELFF
>.|TRBV11-2|TRBJ1-3|TRBD1
TGTGCCAGCAGCTTAGAGGGACAGCTCTCTGGAAACACCATATATTTT
CASSLEGQLSGNTIYF
>.|TRBV5-6|TRBJ2-5|TRBD1
TGTGCCAGCAGCTTAAGGACAGGGCGGACCCAGTACTTC
CASSLRTGRTQYF
>.|TRBV6-1|TRBJ1-2|.
TGTGCCAGCAGTGAACCCCTCCCATTACGGTATGGCTACACCTTC
CASSEPLPLRYGYTF
>few|TRBV7-7|TRBJ2-5|.
TGTGCTAGCAGCCAGGATACCGGGACCCAGTACTTC
CASSQDTGTQYF
>.|TRBV4-3|TRBJ2-7|TRBD1
TGCGCCAGCAGCCAAAGACAGGGCCCCTACGAGCAGTACTTC
CASSQRQGPYEQYF
>.|TRBV11-2|TRBJ2-7|TRBD2
TGTGCCAGCAGCTTAGATCTAGCGGGGGGTCGCGAGCAGTACTTC
CASSLDLAGGREQYF
>few|TRBV19|TRBJ1-2|.
TGTGCCAGTAGTATAAGCGGCGGGTTGGTTGGCTACACCTTC
CASSISGGLVGYTF
>.|TRBV5-1|TRBJ2-7|TRBD1
TGCGCCAGCCGCACTCGGACAGGGACACTTTACGAGCAGTACTTC
CASRTRTGTLYEQYF
>.|TRBV27|TRBJ1-1|.
TGTGCCAGCAGTACGACCCGGGAGACCGAAGCTTTCTTT
CASSTTRETEAFF
>.|TRBV3-1/TRBV3-2|TRBJ1-1|.
TGTGCCAGCAGCCAAGAATTGGGCACAACGCGCGGGACTGAAGCTTTCTTT
CASSQELGTTRGTEAFF
>.|TRBV7-2|TRBJ1-1|.
TGTGCCAGCAGCCCAGGGGTATTTTTTGAAGCTTTCTTT
CASSPGVFFEAFF
>few|TRBV18|TRBJ2-2|.
TGTGCCAGCTCACCACCTTTTTCTGGGCTAGCCACCGGGGAGCTGTTTTTT
CASSPPFSGLATGELFF
>.|TRBV13|TRBJ1-1|.
TGTGCCAGCAGCTTAATCGCGGGTAGCGAAGCTTTCTTT
CASSLIAGSEAFF
>.|TRBV5-6|TRBJ2-2|TRBD2
TGTGCCAGCAGCTCGGGACTAGCGGGAGTGGGAAACACCGGGGAGCTGTTTTTT
CASSSGLAGVGNTGELFF
>.|TRBV12-3/TRBV12-4|TRBJ1-2|.
TGTGCCAGCAGTTTCCAGGTTTTAGGTGGCTACACCTTC
CASSFQVLGGYTF
>.|TRBV10-3|TRBJ2-3|TRBD1
TGTGCCACATCAGGGGGCAGCACAGATACGCAGTATTTT
CATSGGSTDTQYF
>.|TRBV4-1|TRBJ1-4|TRBD1
TGCGCCAGCAGCAAACCAGGGGGTGAAAAACTGTTTTTT
CASSKPGGEKLFF
>.|TRBV13|TRBJ2-1|TRBD2
TGTGCCAGCAGCAGACTAGCGGGGCTCAATGAGCAGTTCTTC
CASSRLAGLNEQFF
>.|TRBV5-1|TRBJ1-1|TRBD1
TGCGCCAGCACCGAGACAGGGGGCTCCGGCACTGAAGCTTTCTTT
CASTETGGSGTEAFF
>.|TRBV28|TRBJ1-4|.
TGTGCCAGCGGGGGCTTTACTAATGAAAAACTGTTTTTT
CASGGFTNEKLFF
>.|TRBV4-1|TRBJ2-1|.
TGCGCCAGCAGCCCAGGGTTGCGGAGCCATGAGCAGTTCTTC
CASSPGLRSHEQFF
>few|TRBV7-2|TRBJ1-2|TRBD1
TGTGCCAGCAGCAGCGCCAGGGGGTCCTATGGCTACACCTTC
CASSSARGSYGYTF
>.|TRBV5-1|TRBJ2-2|.
TGCGCCAGTCAGACAGGGAACACCGGGGAGCTGTTTTTT
CASQTGNTGELFF
>.|TRBV3-1/TRBV3-2|TRBJ2-2|TRBD2
TGTGCCAGCAGCCAAGGACTAGCGGGTCGAGTGCTCGGGGAGCTGTTTTTT
CASSQGLAGRVLGELFF
>.|TRBV19|TRBJ1-6|TRBD1
TGTGCCAGTAGTCGGCCCCAACAGGGGGCATATAATTCACCCCTCCACTTT
CASSRPQQGAYNSPLHF
>.|TRBV12-3/TRBV12-4|TRBJ1-2|.
TGTGCCAGCAGTTTAGTTCTGTCTTCTGGCTACACCTTC
CASSLVLSSGYTF
>.|TRBV6-2/TRBV6-3|TRBJ1-1|TRBD1
TGTGCCAGCAGCACCGTGACAGGGGGCGGGAACACTGAAGCTTTCTTT
CASSTVTGGGNTEAFF
>.|TRBV28|TRBJ2-1|.
TGTGCCAGCAGTCTGGACAGTCGCCCGGCCTACAATGAGCAGTTCTTC
CASSLDSRPAYNEQFF
>.|TRBV11-3|TRBJ2-5|.
TGTGCCAGCAGCTTACCGGGGGTGGAGACCCAGTACTTC
CASSLPGVETQYF
>.|TRBV7-2|TRBJ2-1|TRBD1
TGTGCCAGCAGCTACCTTTGGGGACAGGGGGCGAGCAATGAGCAGTTCTTC
CASSYLWGQGASNEQFF
>.|TRBV9|TRBJ2-3|TRBD2
TGTGCCAGCAGCGTGCAGACTAGCGGCGGCACAGATACGCAGTATTTT
CASSVQTSGGTDTQYF
>once|TRBV7-9|TRBJ1-1|.
TGTGCCAGCAGCTTAGTTCCTCCCCCTGAAGCTTTCTTT
CASSLVPPPEAFF
>.|TRBV5-1|TRBJ2-2|TRBD1
TGCGCCAGCAGCCCGGGACAGGGGTACACCGGGGAGCTGTTTTTT
CASSPGQGYTGELFF
>.|TRBV6-2/TRBV6-3|TRBJ2-5|.
TGTGCCAGCAGTTACGTAACAGTCCAAGAGACCCAGTACTTC
CASSYVTVQETQYF
>.|TRBV11-3|TRBJ2-1|TRBD2
TGTGCCAGCAGCTTAGATCTGACTAGCAGGTTCTTCTTC
CASSLDLTSRFFF